What follows is one TCR beta chain and its context. Its antigen is undetermined. Construction of TCR beta libraries was performed using quantitative 5'-RACE with molecular barcodes. TCRdb analysed the 5' RACE reads with MiXCR anew, one entry per CDR3 protein. This table has 350,000 to 450,000 distinct CDR3 sequences, approximately 20% appearing once. The data were obtained in a study of CD8 T cells in ankylosing spondylitis. Looked up from germline, CDR1 is ENHRY and CDR2 is SYGVKD. The V end lost 8 bases, the J end lost 1 base, and 14 bases lay between the germline ends. There are 15 residues in the CDR3. Notes on the study in general: Past research had described some motif variants in reactive arthritis synovial fluid and blood. Reported data indicate significant enrichment of disease-linked clones within matched ankylosing spondylitis synovial fluid. A TCR beta motif made of fewer than 10 highly homologous variants seemed typical of ankylosing spondylitis blood.

The sequenced material came from blood, either unsorted or a sorted T cell fraction (not recorded which). The chain employs TRBV10-3 and TRBJ1-4; D ambiguous. The TCR was taken from a male donor with ankylosing spondylitis or in good health (not recorded which). The CDR3 spells CAIGENGGTNEKLFF. The CDR3 nucleotides read TGTGCCATCGGGGAGAATGGAGGAACTAATGAAAAACTGTTTTTT.